This TCR beta chain emerged from a study of CXCR3-negative and CXCR3-positive naive CD8 T cells. Study results and caveats: In both naive subsets diversity was comparably high, whereas memory CD8+ cells showed much lower diversity. Memory, not naive, CXCR3-negative and CXCR3-positive cells differed in TRBV-TRBJ usage.

Germline loops: CDR1 SEHNR, CDR2 FQNEAQ (reference sequence). This CDR3 spans 15 amino acids. The study made its TRB cDNA libraries by 5' RACE, adding UMI labels. TCRdb re-called the 5' RACE reads; every CDR3 protein appears as one record, without DNA. The listing contains about 30,000 distinct CDR3 sequences. Points on this clonotype: Its antigen remains unknown.

The receptor was derived from a human donor in good health. Some clones in this sample may be carry-over from other donors' samples. This chain links TRBV7-9 with TRBJ2-3. Sequenced material: memory CD8+ T cells from blood. The CDR3 sequence is CASSLTGYETDTQYF.